The T cell receptor beta chain under discussion was sequenced for a study of shared clonotypes between healthy human individuals. Losses at the gene ends were 8 bases for V and 4 bases for J; bases not matched to a gene: 10. Per germline, CDR1 LNHNV and CDR2 YYDKDF (reference sequence). This CDR3 contains 16 residues. Findings of the study overall: On the whole, naive subsets had larger estimated richness than memory subsets had.

With regard to this clone: Antigen: not known.

Sorted-subset replicate PCR reactions contained approximately 190 ng DNA, corresponding to some 28,000 T cell genomes. Clones were sequenced by immunoSEQ multiplex PCR, and TCRdb holds only the in-frame ones, with some missing. Of over 850,000 clones listed, around three quarters are singletons. The V call is TRBV15, the J call TRBJ2-3, with 12 positions matching TRBD2. This sequence originates from a man between 18 and 35 years old in good health. Some clones in this sample may be carry-over from other donors' samples. The sequenced sample was memory CD4+ T cells from PBMCs. Regarding subset: CD45RA-negative fraction. The CDR3, as DNA: TGTGCCACCGAGCGGAGACTAGCGGGAGTAGCAGATACGCAGTATTTT. As protein: CATERRLAGVADTQYF.